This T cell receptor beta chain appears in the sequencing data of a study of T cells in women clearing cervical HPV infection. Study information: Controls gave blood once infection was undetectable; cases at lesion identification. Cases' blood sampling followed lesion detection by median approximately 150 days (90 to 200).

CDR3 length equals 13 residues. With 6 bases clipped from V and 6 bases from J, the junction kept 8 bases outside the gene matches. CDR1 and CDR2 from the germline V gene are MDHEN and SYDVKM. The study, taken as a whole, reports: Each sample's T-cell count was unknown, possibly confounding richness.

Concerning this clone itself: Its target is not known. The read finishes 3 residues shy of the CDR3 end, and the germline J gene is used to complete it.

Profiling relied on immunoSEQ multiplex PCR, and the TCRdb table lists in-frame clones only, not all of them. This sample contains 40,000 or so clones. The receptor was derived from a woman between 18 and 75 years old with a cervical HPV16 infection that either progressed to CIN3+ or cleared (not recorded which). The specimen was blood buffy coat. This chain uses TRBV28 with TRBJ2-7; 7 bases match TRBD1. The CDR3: CASSLQGSAEQYF. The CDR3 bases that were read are TGTGCCAGCAGCCTACAGGGGTCTGCCGAG. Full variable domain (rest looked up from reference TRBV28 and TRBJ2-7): DVKVTQSSRYLVKRTGEKVFLECVQDMDHENMFWYRQDPGLGLRLIYFSYDVKMKEKGDIPEGYSVSREKKERFSLILESASTNQTSMYLCASSLQGSAEQYFGPGTRLTVT.